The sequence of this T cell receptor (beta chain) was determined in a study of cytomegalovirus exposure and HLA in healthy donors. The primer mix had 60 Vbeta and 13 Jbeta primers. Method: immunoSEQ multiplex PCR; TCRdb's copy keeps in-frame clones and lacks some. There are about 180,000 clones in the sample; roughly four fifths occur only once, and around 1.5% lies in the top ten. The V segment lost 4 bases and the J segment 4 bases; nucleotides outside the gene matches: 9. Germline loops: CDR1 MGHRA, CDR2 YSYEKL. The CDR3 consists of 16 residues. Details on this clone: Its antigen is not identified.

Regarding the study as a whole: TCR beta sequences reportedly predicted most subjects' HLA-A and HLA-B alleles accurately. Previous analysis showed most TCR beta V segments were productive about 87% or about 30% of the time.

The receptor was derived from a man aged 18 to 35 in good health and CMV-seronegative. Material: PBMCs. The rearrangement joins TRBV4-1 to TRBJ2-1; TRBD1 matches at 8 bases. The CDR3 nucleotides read TGCGCCAGCAGCCGAGAGACAGGGGTGGAGTACAATGAGCAGTTCTTC. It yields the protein CASSRETGVEYNEQFF.